The 18 T cell receptor beta chains reported below all come from one sample, sequenced in a study of cytomegalovirus exposure and HLA in healthy donors. Primers for the PCR totalled 60 Vbeta and 13 Jbeta. TCRdb's table, derived via immunoSEQ multiplex PCR, lists solely in-frame clones and lacks some. The data contain around 170,000 clones, approximately 71% of them singletons. The sample was PBMCs. The receptors here all came from a girl aged 5-17 years in good health and CMV-seronegative.

This chain connects TRBV7-9 to TRBJ1-3, with a weak D call TRBD1 (6 bases). Trimming stripped 8 bases from V and 10 bases from J, with 21 bases between. This CDR3 is 14 amino acids long. Germline assignment: CDR1 SEHNR and CDR2 FQNEAQ (reference sequence). CDR3 bases: TGTGCCAGCGCTAAAGACAGGTCCCTACTGACCATATATTTT. Protein sequence: CASAKDRSLLTIYF.

The genes are TRBV27 and TRBJ2-1; TRBD2 matches at 12 bases. Germline assignment: CDR1 MNHEY and CDR2 SMNVEV (reference sequence). J gave up 4 bases and V 2 bases, and 0 bases lay outside the gene matches. The CDR3 sequence is 15 residues long. For the CDR3, the DNA is TGTGCCAGCAGTTTACTAGCGGGGGGGTACAATGAGCAGTTCTTC. Translation: CASSLLAGGYNEQFF.

J is TRBJ2-5 and V is TRBV28; 7 bases align to TRBD1. The CDR3 length is 14 residues. Germline CDR1 reads MDHEN; CDR2 reads SYDVKM. The ends lost 6 bases at V and 2 bases at J; junction bases unmatched: 6. The CDR3 sequence: CASSPDRLQETQYF. For the CDR3, the DNA is TGTGCCAGCAGCCCGGACAGGCTGCAAGAGACCCAGTACTTC.

This sequence joins TRBV2 and TRBJ2-1; TRBD1 is a possible D gene (6 bases). From germline, CDR1 is SNHLY and CDR2 FYNNEI. Trimming pared 4 bases from V and 4 bases from J, leaving 17 bases between. The CDR3 totals 16 residues. CDR3 in DNA: TGTGCCAGCAGTGTCGGGTCTAGGACAGATTACAATGAGCAGTTCTTC. Its protein product is CASSVGSRTDYNEQFF.

This clone was counted once. This chain uses TRBV13 with TRBJ2-1; TRBD2 agrees at 13 bases. After removal of 6 bases from V and 0 bases from J, the junction contained 23 bases not matched to a gene. This CDR3 spans 23 amino acids. Germline V gives CDR1 PRHDT, CDR2 FYEKMQ (reference sequence). The CDR3 loop reads CASSRRLAGGPELTPSSYNEQFF. Written as DNA, the CDR3 is TGTGCCAGCAGTCGGAGACTAGCGGGGGGACCTGAACTAACCCCGAGCTCCTACAATGAGCAGTTCTTC.

The chain combines TRBV15 with TRBJ1-3, with D hard to call. CDR1 and CDR2 (germline): LNHNV, YYDKDF (reference sequence). The CDR3 length is 15 residues. The V end was cut by 0 bases, the J end by 4 bases, with 10 bases between. The CDR3: CATSRDRGGGNTIYF. In nucleotides, the CDR3 is TGTGCCACCAGCAGAGACCGCGGCGGGGGAAACACCATATATTTT.

This clone was picked up one time. The CDR3 protein is CASSFSDSRLTYEQYF. CDR3 nucleotides: TGTGCCAGCAGTTTTTCAGACAGCCGCCTAACCTACGAGCAGTACTTC. The chain links TRBV27 to TRBJ2-7; possibly TRBD1 for D (5 bases). The CDR3 covers 16 residues. The germline CDR1 and CDR2 sequences are MNHEY and SMNVEV (reference sequence). Trimming pared 3 bases from V and 2 bases from J, leaving 17 bases between.

The chain employs TRBV5-6 and TRBJ1-1; tentative D call: TRBD1 (5 bases). The germline V and J ends were trimmed by 5 bases and 4 bases, with 21 bases remaining between them. The CDR3 extends over 16 amino acids. The germline V gene encodes CDR1 SGHDT and CDR2 YYEEEE. The chain's CDR3 is CASRGRISRVATEAFF. The DNA for the CDR3 is TGTGCCAGCAGGGGCAGGATTTCCAGGGTAGCCACTGAAGCTTTCTTT.

The V call is TRBV5-1, the J call TRBJ2-6; maybe TRBD2 (5 bases). This CDR3 spans 18 amino acids. CDR1 SGHRS and CDR2 YFSETQ come from the germline V gene. Trimming stripped 2 bases from V and 0 bases from J, with 15 bases between. The CDR3 loop reads CASSFTGSRNSGANVLTF. In DNA form, the CDR3 reads TGCGCCAGCAGCTTCACGGGGTCCCGAAACTCTGGGGCCAACGTCCTGACTTTC.

This chain connects TRBV25-1 to TRBJ2-1; a possible D gene is TRBD1 (6 bases). The CDR3 totals 16 residues. Germline CDR1 MGHDK, CDR2 SYGVNS. Deletions cut 5 bases from V and 7 bases from J, with 21 bases between. CDR3 residues: CASSRLTQGRRNEQFF. The CDR3 region has the DNA TGTGCCAGCAGTAGACTCACACAGGGTAGGAGGAATGAGCAGTTCTTC.

The J gene is TRBJ2-7, the V gene TRBV11-2; 8 nucleotides match TRBD1. The germline gives CDR1 SGHAT, CDR2 FQNNGV. The length of the CDR3 is 15 residues. V lost 5 bases and J lost 3; bases outside the gene matches: 9. CDR3 in amino acids: CASSPPTGVSYEQYF. The CDR3 nucleotides read TGTGCCAGCAGCCCCCCGACAGGGGTCAGCTACGAGCAGTACTTC. Filled out from reference TRBV11-2 and TRBJ2-7, the complete variable domain reads EAGVAQSPRYKIIEKRQSVAFWCNPISGHATLYWYQQILGQGPKLLIQFQNNGVVDDSQLPKDRFSAERLKGVDSTLKIQPAKLEDSAVYLCASSPPTGVSYEQYFGPGTRLTVT.

The chain carries TRBV19 and TRBJ2-5; 12 bases are a match to TRBD2. This CDR3 has 17 amino acids. Germline V gene sequence: CDR1 LNHDA, CDR2 SQIVND (reference sequence). The junction had 8 bases not matched to a gene; V was cut back by 5 bases and J by 1 base. CDR3 sequence: CASSRDGLAGSQETQYF. The CDR3 nucleotides read TGTGCCAGTAGTCGGGACGGACTAGCGGGGTCCCAAGAGACCCAGTACTTC.

This chain connects TRBV6-5 to TRBJ1-1, with D tentatively TRBD1 (5 bases). The CDR3 length is 15 residues. CDR1 is MNHEY and CDR2 is SVGAGI in the germline V gene. V lost 2 bases to trimming and J lost 3 bases, with 13 bases between them. The CDR3 sequence is CASSYRGPEDTEAFF. As DNA, the CDR3 is TGTGCCAGCAGTTACAGGGGCCCTGAAGACACTGAAGCTTTCTTT.

The chain recombines TRBV19 with TRBJ1-5; D perhaps matches TRBD1 (6 bases). The CDR3 length is 14 residues. Germline V lookup: CDR1 LNHDA, CDR2 SQIVND (reference sequence). Deletions cut 6 bases from V and 6 bases from J, with 15 bases between. CDR3 in DNA: TGTGCCAGTAGAAGGACAGAAGAGGCTCAGCCCCAGCATTTT. Translated: CASRRTEEAQPQHF. Filled out from reference TRBV19 and TRBJ1-5, the complete variable domain reads DGGITQSPKYLFRKEGQNVTLSCEQNLNHDAMYWYRQDPGQGLRLIYYSQIVNDFQKGDIAEGYSVSREKKESFPLTVTSAQKNPTAFYLCASRRTEEAQPQHFGDGTRLSIL.

The rearrangement joins TRBV27 to TRBJ1-1; D ambiguous. Trimming took 3 bases from V and 1 from J, leaving 6 bases between them. This CDR3 contains 13 residues. Per germline, CDR1 MNHEY and CDR2 SMNVEV (reference sequence). The CDR3 loop reads CASSFAKNTEAFF. The DNA for the CDR3 is TGTGCCAGCAGTTTCGCGAAGAACACTGAAGCTTTCTTT.

J is TRBJ2-1 and V is TRBV7-6, with D hard to call. Germline lookup yields CDR1 SGHVS and CDR2 FNYEAQ. The CDR3 is made up of 14 amino acids. V lost 1 base to trimming and J lost 4 bases, with 8 bases between them. CDR3 in amino acids: CASSLDTGYNEQFF. The CDR3 bases are TGTGCCAGCAGCTTAGATACTGGTTACAATGAGCAGTTCTTC. The variable domain in full, with the rest retrieved from reference TRBV7-6 and TRBJ2-1, is GAGVSQSPRYKVTKRGQDVALRCDPISGHVSLYWYRQALGQGPEFLTYFNYEAQQDKSGLPNDRFSAERPEGSISTLTIQRTEQRDSAMYRCASSLDTGYNEQFFGPGTRLTVL.

The CDR3 DNA sequence: TGCGCCAGCAGCCAAGATCAAGGAGCGGCCAAGGCCCAGTACTTC. Translated, it gives CASSQDQGAAKAQYF. V is TRBV4-1 and J is TRBJ2-5; the D gene is possibly TRBD2 (5 bases). V gave up 0 bases and J gave up 9 bases, with 17 bases separating them. Per germline, CDR1 MGHRA and CDR2 YSYEKL. The CDR3 has 15 amino acids.

This clone was seen a few times. This chain uses TRBV30 with TRBJ2-3; 8 bases align to TRBD2. This CDR3 is built from 16 residues. CDR1 is GTSNPN and CDR2 is SVGIG in the germline V gene (reference sequence). V was pared by 1 base and J by 0 bases, with 6 bases of the junction left unmatched. CDR3 nucleotide sequence: TGTGCCTGGAGTGCGGGACTAGGGCGTAGCACAGATACGCAGTATTTT. Protein sequence: CAWSAGLGRSTDTQYF. Full variable domain (missing parts from reference TRBV30 and TRBJ2-3): SQTIHQWPATLVQPVGSPLSLECTVEGTSNPNLYWYRQAAGRGLQLLFYSVGIGQISSEVPQNLSASRPQDRQFILSSKKLLLSDSGFYLCAWSAGLGRSTDTQYFGPGTRLTVL.